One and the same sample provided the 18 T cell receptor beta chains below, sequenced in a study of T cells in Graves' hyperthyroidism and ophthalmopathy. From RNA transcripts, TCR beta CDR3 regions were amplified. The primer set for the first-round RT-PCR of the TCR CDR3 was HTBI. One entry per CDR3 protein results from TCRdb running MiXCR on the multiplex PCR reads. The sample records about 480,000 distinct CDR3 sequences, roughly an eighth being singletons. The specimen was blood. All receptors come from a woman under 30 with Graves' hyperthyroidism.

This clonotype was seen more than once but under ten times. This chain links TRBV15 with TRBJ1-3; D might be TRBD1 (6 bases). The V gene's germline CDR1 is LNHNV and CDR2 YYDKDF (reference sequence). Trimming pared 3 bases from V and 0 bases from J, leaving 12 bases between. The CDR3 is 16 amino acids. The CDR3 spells CATSSHRARSGNTIYF. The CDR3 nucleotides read TGTGCCACCAGCAGCCACAGGGCCCGCTCTGGAAACACCATATATTTT.

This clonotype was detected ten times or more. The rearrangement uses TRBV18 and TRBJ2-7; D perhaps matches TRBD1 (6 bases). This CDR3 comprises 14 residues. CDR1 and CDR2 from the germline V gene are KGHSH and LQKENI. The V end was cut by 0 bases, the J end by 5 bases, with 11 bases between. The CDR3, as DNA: TGTGCCAGCTCACCACCGACAGGCGCCGACGAGCAGTACGTC. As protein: CASSPPTGADEQYV.

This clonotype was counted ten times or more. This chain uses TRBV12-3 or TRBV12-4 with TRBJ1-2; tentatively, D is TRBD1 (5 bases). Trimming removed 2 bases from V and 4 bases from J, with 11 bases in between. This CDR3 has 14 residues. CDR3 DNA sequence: TGTGCCAGCAGTTTACAGGGTATGGGCTATGGCTACACCTTC. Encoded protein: CASSLQGMGYGYTF.

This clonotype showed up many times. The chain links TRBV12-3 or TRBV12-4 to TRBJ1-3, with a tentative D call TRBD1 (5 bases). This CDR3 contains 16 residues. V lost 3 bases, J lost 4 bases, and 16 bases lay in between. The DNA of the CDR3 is TGTGCCAGCAGTTTGGGGGGGGGGTTTATCGGAAACACCATATATTTT. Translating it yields CASSLGGGFIGNTIYF.

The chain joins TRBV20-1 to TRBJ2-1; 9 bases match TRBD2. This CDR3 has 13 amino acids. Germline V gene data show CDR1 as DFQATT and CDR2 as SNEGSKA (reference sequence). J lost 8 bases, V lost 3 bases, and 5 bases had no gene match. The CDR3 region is CSASGGRAYEQFF. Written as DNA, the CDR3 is TGCAGTGCTAGCGGCGGGAGGGCGTATGAGCAGTTCTTC.

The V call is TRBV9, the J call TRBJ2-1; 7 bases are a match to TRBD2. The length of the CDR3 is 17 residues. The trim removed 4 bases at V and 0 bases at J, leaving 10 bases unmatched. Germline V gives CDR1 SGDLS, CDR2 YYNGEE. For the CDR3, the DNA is TGTGCCAGCAGCACCCTTGGGGGGGGGAGCTCCTACAATGAGCAGTTCTTC. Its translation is CASSTLGGGSSYNEQFF. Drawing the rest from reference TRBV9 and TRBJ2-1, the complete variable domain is DSGVTQTPKHLITATGQRVTLRCSPRSGDLSVYWYQQSLDQGLQFLIQYYNGEERAKGNILERFSAQQFPDLHSELNLSSLELGDSALYFCASSTLGGGSSYNEQFFGPGTRLTVL.

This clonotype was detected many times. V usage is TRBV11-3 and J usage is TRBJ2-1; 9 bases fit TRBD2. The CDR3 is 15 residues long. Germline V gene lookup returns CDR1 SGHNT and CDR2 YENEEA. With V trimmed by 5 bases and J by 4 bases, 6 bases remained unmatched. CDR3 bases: TGTGCCAGCAGCCCCGGGCTAGCGGGATACAATGAGCAGTTCTTC. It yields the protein CASSPGLAGYNEQFF.

The CDR3 DNA reads TGTGCCAGCAGTTACTCGAACAGGGGAACCTACGAGCAGTACGTC. Its protein is CASSYSNRGTYEQYV. The chain links TRBV6-5 to TRBJ2-7; 7 bases line up with TRBD1. Germline CDR1 and CDR2: MNHEY and SVGAGI. Losses at the gene ends were 0 bases for V and 2 bases for J; bases not matched to a gene: 4. This CDR3 has 15 residues.

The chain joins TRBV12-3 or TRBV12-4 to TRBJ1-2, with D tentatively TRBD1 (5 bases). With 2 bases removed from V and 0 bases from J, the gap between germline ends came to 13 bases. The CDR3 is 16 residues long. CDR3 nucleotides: TGTGCCAGCAGTTTACAGGAAGGGGTATCTAACTATGGCTACACCTTC. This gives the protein CASSLQEGVSNYGYTF.

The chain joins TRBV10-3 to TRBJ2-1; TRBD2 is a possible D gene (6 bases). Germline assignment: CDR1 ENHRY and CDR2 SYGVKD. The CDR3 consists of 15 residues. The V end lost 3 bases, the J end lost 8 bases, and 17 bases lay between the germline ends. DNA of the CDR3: TGTGCCATCAGTGATTCCCTGACTAGTGGCGATGAGCAGTTCTTC. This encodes CAISDSLTSGDEQFF.

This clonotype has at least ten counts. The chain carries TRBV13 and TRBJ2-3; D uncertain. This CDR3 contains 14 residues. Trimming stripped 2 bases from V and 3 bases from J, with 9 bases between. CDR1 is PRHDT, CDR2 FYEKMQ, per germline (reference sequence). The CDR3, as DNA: TGTGCCAGCAGCTTAATCGGCACTACAGATACGCAGTATTTT. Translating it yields CASSLIGTTDTQYF.

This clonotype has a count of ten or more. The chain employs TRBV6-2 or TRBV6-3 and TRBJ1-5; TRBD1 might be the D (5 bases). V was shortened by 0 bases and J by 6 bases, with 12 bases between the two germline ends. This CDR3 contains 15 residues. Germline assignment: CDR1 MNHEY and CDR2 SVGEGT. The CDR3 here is CASSYSKAGSQPQHF. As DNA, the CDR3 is TGTGCCAGCAGTTACTCGAAGGCAGGGTCTCAGCCCCAGCATTTT.

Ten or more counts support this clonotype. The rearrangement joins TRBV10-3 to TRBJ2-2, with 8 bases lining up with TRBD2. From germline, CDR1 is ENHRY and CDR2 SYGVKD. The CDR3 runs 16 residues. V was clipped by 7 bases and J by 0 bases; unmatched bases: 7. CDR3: CAITSGGRPNTGELFF. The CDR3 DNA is TGTGCCATCACCAGTGGCGGGAGGCCGAACACCGGGGAGCTGTTTTTT.

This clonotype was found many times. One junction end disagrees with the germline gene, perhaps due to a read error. The CDR3 DNA sequence: TGCGCCAGCAGTTTGGCCAGAACCGGCAATGAGCAGTTCTTC. This translates into CASSLARTGNEQFF. The V call is TRBV5-1, the J call TRBJ2-1; D uncertain. The CDR3 runs 14 residues. Germline V gene sequence: CDR1 SGHRS, CDR2 YFSETQ.

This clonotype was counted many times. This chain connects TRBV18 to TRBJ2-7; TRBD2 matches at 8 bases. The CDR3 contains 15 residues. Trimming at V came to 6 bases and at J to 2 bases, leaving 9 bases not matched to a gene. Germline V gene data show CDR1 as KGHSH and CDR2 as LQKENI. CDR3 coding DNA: TGTGCCAGCTCGACGGGAACTAGCGGTACCTACGAGCAGTACTTC. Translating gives CASSTGTSGTYEQYF. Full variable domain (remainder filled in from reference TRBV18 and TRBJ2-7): NAGVMQNPRHLVRRRGQEARLRCSPMKGHSHVYWYRQLPEEGLKFMVYLQKENIIDESGMPKERFSAEFPKEGPSILRIQQVVRGDSAAYFCASSTGTSGTYEQYFGPGTRLTVT.

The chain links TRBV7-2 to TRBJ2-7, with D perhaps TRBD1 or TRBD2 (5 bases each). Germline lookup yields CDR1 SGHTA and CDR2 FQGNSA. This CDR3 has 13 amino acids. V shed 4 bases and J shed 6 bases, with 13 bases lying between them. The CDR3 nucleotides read TGTGCCAGCAGCTCCACTGGGGGAGCCGAGCAGTACGTC. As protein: CASSSTGGAEQYV.

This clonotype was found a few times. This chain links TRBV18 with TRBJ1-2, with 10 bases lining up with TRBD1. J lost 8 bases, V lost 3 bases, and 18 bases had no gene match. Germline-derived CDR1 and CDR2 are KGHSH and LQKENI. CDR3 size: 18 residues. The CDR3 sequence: CASSPPTSVRQGARGYTF. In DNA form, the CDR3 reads TGTGCCAGCTCACCGCCCACCTCCGTCCGACAGGGGGCGAGGGGCTACACCTTC.

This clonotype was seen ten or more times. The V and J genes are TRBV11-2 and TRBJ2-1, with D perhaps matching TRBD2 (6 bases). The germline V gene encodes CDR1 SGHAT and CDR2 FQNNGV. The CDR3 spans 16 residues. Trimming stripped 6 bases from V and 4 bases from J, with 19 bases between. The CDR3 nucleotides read TGTGCCAGCAGTTCTAGCGAGACACGGGTTTACAATGAGCAGTTCTTC. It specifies CASSSSETRVYNEQFF.